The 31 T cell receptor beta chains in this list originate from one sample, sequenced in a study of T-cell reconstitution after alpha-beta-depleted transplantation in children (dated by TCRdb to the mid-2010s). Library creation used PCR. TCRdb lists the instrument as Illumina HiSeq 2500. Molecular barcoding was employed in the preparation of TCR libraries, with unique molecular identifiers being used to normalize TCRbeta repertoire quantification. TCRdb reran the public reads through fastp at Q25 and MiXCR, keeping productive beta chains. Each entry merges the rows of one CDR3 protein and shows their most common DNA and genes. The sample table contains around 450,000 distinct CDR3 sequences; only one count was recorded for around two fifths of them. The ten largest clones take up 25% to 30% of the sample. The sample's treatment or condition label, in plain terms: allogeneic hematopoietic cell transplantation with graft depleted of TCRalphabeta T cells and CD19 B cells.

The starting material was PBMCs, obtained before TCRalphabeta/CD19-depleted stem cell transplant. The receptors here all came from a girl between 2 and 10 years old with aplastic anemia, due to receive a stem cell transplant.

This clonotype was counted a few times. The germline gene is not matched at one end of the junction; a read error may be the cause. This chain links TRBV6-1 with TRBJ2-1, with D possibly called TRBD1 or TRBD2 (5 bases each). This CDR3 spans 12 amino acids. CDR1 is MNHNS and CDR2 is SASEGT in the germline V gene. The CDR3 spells CASSLRDPGKVF. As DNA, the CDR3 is TGTGCCAGCTCCCTCCGGGACCCCGGCAAGGTCTTC.

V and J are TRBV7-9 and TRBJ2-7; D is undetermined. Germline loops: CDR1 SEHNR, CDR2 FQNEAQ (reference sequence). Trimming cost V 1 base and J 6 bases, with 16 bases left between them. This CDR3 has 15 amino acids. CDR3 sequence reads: CASSLVGRISSEQYF. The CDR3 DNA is TGTGCCAGCAGCTTAGTGGGCAGGATATCGTCCGAGCAGTACTTC.

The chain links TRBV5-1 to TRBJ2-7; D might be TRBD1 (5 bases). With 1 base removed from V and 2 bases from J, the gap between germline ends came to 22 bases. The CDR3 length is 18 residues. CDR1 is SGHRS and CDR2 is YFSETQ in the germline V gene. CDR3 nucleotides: TGCGCCAGCAGCTTGTTTTTGGGTAAGGGGCAGTCCGCCTACGAGCAGTACTTC. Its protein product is CASSLFLGKGQSAYEQYF.

The CDR3 is CASSPLRQGPQETQYF. CDR3 nucleotides: TGTGCCAGCAGTCCCCTTCGACAGGGACCCCAAGAGACCCAGTACTTC. J is TRBJ2-5 and V is TRBV28; 7 positions agree with TRBD1. Germline CDR1 and CDR2: MDHEN and SYDVKM. The junction had 10 bases not matched to a gene; V was cut back by 5 bases and J by 1 base. The CDR3 has 16 residues.

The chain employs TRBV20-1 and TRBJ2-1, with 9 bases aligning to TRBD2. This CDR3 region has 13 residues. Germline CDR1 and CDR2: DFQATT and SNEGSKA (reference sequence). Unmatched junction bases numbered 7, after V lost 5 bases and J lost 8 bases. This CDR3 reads CSADTGTSYEQFF. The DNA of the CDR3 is TGCAGTGCTGACACCGGGACTAGCTATGAGCAGTTCTTC.

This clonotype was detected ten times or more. CDR3 sequence (DNA): TGTGCCAGCTCACCCGTCCAAGAGACCCAGTACTTC. Amino acid sequence: CASSPVQETQYF. The genes are TRBV18 and TRBJ2-5, with no clear D. The V end lost 3 bases, the J end lost 1 base, and 3 bases lay between the germline ends. Germline values: CDR1 KGHSH, CDR2 LQKENI. The CDR3 loop spans 12 amino acids. The full variable domain, completed using reference TRBV18 and TRBJ2-5, is NAGVMQNPRHLVRRRGQEARLRCSPMKGHSHVYWYRQLPEEGLKFMVYLQKENIIDESGMPKERFSAEFPKEGPSILRIQQVVRGDSAAYFCASSPVQETQYFGPGTRLLVL.

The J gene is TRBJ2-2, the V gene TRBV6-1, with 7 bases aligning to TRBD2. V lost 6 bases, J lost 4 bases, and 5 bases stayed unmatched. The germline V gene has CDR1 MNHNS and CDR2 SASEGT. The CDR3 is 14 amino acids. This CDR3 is CASRRGSATGELFF. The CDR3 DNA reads TGTGCCAGCAGACGCGGGAGTGCCACCGGGGAGCTGTTTTTT.

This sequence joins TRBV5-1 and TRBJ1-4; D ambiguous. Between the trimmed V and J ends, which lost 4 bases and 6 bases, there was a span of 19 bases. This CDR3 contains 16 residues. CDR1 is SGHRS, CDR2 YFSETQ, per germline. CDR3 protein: CASSTQPPGLDEKLFF. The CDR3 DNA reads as TGCGCCAGCAGCACCCAGCCCCCAGGTTTGGATGAAAAACTGTTTTTT.

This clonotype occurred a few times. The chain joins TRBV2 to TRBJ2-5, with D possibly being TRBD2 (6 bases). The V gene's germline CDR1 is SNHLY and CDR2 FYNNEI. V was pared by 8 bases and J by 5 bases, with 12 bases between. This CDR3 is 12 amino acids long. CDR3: CASRTTFETQYF. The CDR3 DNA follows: TGTGCCAGCCGGACTACGTTCGAGACCCAGTACTTC.

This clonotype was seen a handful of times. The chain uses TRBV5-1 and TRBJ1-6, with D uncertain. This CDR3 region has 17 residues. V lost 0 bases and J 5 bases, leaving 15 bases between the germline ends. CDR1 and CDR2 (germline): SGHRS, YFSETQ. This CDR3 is CASSLVPLGRNNSPLHF. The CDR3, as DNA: TGCGCCAGCAGCTTGGTCCCCCTTGGACGGAATAATTCACCCCTCCACTTT.

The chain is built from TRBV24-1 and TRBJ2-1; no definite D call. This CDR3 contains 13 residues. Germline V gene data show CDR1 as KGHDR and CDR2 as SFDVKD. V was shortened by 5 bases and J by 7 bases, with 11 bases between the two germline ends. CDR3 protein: CATSALAVNEQFF. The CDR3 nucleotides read TGTGCCACCAGTGCCTTAGCAGTGAATGAGCAGTTCTTC.

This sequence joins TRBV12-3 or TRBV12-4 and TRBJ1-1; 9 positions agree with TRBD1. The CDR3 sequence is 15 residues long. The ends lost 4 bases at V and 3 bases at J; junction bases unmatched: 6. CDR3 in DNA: TGTGCCAGCAGTTCCTATGGGACAGGGCACACTGAAGCTTTCTTT. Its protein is CASSSYGTGHTEAFF.

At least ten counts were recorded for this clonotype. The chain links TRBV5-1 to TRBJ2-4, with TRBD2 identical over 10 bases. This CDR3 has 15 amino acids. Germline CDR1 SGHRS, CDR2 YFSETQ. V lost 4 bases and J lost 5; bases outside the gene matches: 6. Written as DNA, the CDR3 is TGCGCCAGCAGCCCCCAAGCGGGAGGGCAAAACATTCAGTACTTC. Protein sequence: CASSPQAGGQNIQYF.

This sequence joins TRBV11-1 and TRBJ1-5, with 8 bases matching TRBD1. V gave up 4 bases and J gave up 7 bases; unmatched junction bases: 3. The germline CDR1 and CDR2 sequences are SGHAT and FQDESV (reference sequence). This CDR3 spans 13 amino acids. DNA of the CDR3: TGTGCCAGCAGCTCAGGGGGCGGACAGCCCCAGCATTTT. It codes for CASSSGGGQPQHF.

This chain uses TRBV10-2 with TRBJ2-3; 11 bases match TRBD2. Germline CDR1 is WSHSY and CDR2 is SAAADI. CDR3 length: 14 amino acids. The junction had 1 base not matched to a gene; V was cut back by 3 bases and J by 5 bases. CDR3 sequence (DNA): TGCGCCAGCAGTGACCTAGCGGGAGGAGATACGCAGTATTTT. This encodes CASSDLAGGDTQYF.

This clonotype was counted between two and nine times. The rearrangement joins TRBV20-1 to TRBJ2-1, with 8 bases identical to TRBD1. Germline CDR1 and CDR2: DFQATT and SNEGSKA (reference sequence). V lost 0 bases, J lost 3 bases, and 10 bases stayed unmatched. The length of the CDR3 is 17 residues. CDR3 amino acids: CSARDQPGTGLYNEQFF. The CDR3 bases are TGCAGTGCTAGAGACCAACCCGGGACAGGCCTCTACAATGAGCAGTTCTTC.

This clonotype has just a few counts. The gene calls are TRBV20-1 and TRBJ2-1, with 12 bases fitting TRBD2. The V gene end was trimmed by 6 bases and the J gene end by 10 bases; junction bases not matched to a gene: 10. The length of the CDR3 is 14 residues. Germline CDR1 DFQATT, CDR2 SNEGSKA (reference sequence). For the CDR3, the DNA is TGCAGTGCGCTAACTAGCGGGAGGCCCCGGGAGCAGTTCTTC. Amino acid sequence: CSALTSGRPREQFF.

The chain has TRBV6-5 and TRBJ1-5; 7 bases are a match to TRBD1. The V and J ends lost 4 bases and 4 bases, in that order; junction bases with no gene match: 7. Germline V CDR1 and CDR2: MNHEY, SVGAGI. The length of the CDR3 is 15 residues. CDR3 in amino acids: CASSSGTEFNQPQHF. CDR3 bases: TGTGCCAGCAGTTCCGGGACAGAGTTTAATCAGCCCCAGCATTTT.

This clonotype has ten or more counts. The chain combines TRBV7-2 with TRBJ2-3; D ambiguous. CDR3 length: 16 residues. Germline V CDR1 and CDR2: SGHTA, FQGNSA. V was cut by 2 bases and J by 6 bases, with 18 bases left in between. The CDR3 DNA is TGTGCCAGCAGCTTACCGGAGTTGCAGGAGTTGGATACGCAGTATTTT. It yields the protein CASSLPELQELDTQYF.

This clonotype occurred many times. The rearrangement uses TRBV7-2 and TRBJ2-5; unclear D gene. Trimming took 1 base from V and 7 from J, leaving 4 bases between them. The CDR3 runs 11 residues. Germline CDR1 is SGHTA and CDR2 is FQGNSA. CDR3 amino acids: CASSLVGTQYF. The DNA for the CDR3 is TGTGCCAGCAGCTTAGTGGGGACCCAGTACTTC.

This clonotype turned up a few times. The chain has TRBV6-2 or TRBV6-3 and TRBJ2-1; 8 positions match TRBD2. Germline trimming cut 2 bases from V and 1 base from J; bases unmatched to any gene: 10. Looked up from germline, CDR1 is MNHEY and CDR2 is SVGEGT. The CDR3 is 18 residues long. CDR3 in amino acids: CASSYDVLAGISYNEQFF. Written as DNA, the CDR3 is TGTGCCAGCAGTTACGATGTGTTAGCGGGAATTTCCTACAATGAGCAGTTCTTC.

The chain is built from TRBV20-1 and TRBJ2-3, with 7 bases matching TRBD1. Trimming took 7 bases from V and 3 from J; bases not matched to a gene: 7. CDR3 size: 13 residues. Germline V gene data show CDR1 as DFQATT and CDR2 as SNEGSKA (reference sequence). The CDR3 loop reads CSGGDRETDTQYF. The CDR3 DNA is TGCAGTGGGGGCGACAGGGAGACAGATACGCAGTATTTT.

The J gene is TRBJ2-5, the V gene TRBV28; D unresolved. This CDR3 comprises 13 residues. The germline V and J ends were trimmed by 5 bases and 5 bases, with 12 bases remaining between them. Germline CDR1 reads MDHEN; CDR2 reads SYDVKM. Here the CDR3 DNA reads TGTGCCAGCAGTGGCCTCAGGAAGGAGACCCAGTACTTC. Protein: CASSGLRKETQYF.

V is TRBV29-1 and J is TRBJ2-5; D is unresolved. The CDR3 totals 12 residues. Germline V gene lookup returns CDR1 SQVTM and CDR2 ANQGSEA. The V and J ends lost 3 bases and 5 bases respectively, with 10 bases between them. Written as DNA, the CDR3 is TGCAGCGTTGAGCCCACCCAGGAGACCCAGTACTTC. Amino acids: CSVEPTQETQYF.

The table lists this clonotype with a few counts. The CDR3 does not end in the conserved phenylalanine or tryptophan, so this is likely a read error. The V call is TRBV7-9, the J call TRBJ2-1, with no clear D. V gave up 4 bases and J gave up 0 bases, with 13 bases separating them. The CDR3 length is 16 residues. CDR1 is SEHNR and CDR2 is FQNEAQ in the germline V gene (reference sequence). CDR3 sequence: CASSSAGGNSYNEQFS. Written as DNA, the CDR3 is TGTGCCAGCAGCTCAGCCGGCGGAAACTCCTACAATGAGCAGTTCTCC.

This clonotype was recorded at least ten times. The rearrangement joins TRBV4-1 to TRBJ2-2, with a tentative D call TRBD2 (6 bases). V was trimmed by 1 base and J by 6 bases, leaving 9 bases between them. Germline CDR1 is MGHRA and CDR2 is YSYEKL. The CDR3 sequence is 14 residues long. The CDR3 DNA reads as TGCGCCAGCAGCCAAGCACCGGGGGCCGGGGAGCTGTTTTTT. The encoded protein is CASSQAPGAGELFF.

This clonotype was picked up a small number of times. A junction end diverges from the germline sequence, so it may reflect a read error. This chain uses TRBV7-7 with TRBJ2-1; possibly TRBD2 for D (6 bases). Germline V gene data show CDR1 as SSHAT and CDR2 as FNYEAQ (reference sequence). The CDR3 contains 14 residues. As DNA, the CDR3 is TGTGCTAGCAGCCTAACCTCACTAGCTGGTGAGCAGTTCTTC. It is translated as CASSLTSLAGEQFF.

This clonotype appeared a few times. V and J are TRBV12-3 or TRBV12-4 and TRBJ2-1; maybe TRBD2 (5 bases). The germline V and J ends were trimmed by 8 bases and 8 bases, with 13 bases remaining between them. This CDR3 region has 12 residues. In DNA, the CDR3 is TGTGCCAGCTGGAGGACCTGGGATGAGCAGTTCTTC. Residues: CASWRTWDEQFF.

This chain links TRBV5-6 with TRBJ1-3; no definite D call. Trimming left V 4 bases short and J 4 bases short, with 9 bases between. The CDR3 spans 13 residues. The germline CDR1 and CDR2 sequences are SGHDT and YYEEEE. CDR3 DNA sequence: TGTGCCAGCAGCGTAGGCACCGGAAACACCATATATTTT. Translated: CASSVGTGNTIYF.

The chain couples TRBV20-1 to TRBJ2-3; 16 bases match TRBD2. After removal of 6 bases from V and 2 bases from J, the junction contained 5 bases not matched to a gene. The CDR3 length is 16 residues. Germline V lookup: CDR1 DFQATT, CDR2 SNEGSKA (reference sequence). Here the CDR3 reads CSAPGLAGGLTDTQYF. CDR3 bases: TGCAGTGCCCCGGGACTAGCGGGAGGGCTCACAGATACGCAGTATTTT.

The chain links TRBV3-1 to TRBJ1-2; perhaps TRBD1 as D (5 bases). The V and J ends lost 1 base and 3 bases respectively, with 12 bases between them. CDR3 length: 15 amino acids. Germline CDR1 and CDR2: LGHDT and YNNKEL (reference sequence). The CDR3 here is CASSQGQGYDYGYTF. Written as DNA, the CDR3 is TGTGCCAGCAGCCAAGGTCAGGGATACGACTATGGCTACACCTTC.